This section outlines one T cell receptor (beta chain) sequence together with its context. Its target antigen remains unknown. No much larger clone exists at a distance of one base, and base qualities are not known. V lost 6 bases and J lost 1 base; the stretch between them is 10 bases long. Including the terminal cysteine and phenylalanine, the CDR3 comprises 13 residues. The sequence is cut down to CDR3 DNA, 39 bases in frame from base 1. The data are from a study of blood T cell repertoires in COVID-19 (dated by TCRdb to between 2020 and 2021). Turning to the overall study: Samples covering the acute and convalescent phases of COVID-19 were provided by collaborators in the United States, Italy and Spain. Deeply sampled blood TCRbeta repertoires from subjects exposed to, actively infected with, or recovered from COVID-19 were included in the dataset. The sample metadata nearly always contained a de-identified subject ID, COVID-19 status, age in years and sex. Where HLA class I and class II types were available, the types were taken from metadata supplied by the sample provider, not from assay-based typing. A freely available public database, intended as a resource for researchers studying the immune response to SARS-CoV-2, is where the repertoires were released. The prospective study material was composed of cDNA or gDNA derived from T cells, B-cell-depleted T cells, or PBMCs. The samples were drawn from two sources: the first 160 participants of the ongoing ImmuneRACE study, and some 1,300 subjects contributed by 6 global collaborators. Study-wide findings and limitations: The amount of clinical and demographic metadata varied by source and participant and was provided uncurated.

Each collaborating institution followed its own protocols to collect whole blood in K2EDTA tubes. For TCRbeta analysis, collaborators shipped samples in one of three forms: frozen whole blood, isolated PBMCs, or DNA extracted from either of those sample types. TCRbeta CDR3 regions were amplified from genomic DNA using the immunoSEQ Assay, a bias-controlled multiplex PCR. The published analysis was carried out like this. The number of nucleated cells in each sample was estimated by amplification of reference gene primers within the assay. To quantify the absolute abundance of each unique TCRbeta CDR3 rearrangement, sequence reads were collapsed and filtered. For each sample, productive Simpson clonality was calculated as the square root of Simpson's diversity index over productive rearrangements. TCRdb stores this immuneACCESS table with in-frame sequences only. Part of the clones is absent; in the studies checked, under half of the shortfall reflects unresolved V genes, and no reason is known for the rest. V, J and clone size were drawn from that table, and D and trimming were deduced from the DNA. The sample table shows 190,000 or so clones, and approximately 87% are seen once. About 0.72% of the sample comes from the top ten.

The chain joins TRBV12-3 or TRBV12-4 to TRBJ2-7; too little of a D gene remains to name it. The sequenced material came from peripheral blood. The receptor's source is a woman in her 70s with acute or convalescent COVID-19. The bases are TGTGCCAGCAGCCGGCAGGCGTCCTACGAGCAGTACTTC. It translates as CASSRQASYEQYF.